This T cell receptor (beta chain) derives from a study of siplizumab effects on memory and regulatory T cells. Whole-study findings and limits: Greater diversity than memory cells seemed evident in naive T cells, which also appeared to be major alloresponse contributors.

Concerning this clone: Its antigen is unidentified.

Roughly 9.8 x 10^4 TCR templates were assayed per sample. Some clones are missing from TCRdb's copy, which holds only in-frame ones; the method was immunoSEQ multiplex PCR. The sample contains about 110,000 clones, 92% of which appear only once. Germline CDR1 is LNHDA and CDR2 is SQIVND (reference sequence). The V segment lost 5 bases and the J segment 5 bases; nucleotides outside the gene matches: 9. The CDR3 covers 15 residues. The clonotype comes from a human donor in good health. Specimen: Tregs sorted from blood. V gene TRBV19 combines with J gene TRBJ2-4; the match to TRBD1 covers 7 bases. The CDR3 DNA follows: TGTGCCAGTAGTGGGACAGACTCTGGCCAAAACATTCAGTACTTC. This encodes CASSGTDSGQNIQYF.